The source of this T cell receptor (beta chain) is a study of blood T cell repertoires in COVID-19. Study-level information: Specimens from acute and convalescent COVID-19 originated in the United States, Italy and Spain. T cells, B-cell-depleted T cells, or PBMCs supplied cDNA or gDNA.

Participants had their cohort set by participant-reported clinical history. The recovered donors of Cohort 3 showed two negative PCRs, clearance, or symptom resolution. Method: immunoSEQ multiplex PCR; TCRdb's copy keeps in-frame clones and lacks some. The repertoire holds over 250,000 clones, with around 89% as singletons. The CDR3 has 15 amino acids. V was clipped by 5 bases and J by 0 bases, with 11 bases between them. Germline-derived CDR1 and CDR2 are SEHNR and FQNEAQ (reference sequence). This chain joins TRBV7-9 and TRBJ1-3, with a weak D call TRBD1 (6 bases). Specimen: PBMCs or T cells enriched from blood (not recorded which). The source is a woman aged 50 to 60 who had recovered from COVID-19. CDR3 protein: CASSPQGYSGNTIYF. CDR3 in DNA: TGTGCCAGCAGCCCCCAGGGGTACTCTGGAAACACCATATATTTT.